This paragraph reports one T cell receptor (beta chain). The antigen remains unidentified. This sample was taken from a study of T cell responses to AZD1222 COVID-19 vaccine. V lost 4 bases to trimming and J lost 1 base, with 9 bases between them. CDR3 size: 14 residues. Germline-derived CDR1 and CDR2 are KGHSY and FQNENV. The repertoire was sequenced with immunoSEQ multiplex PCR; TCRdb's copy has only in-frame clones and lacks some. The table includes about 140,000 clones, almost 85% detected once. Study-wide points: Reportedly, close to half of spike-specific TCRs are directed against unmutated variant regions. The study identified only five or six AZD1222 recipients as seropositive at baseline. Spike-specific TCR depth and breadth grew after two AZD1222 doses. In a largely white British group with more females than males, clonal diversity was possibly underestimated.

The receptor was isolated from an adult who received the MenACWY meningococcal vaccine as a control. The source material was peripheral blood, sampled 28 days after the second dose of the MenACWY control vaccine. This chain joins TRBV16 and TRBJ2-3; D may be TRBD1 (6 bases). DNA for the CDR3: TGTGCCAGCAGCCCACAGGGAGGCACAGATACGCAGTATTTT. As protein: CASSPQGGTDTQYF.